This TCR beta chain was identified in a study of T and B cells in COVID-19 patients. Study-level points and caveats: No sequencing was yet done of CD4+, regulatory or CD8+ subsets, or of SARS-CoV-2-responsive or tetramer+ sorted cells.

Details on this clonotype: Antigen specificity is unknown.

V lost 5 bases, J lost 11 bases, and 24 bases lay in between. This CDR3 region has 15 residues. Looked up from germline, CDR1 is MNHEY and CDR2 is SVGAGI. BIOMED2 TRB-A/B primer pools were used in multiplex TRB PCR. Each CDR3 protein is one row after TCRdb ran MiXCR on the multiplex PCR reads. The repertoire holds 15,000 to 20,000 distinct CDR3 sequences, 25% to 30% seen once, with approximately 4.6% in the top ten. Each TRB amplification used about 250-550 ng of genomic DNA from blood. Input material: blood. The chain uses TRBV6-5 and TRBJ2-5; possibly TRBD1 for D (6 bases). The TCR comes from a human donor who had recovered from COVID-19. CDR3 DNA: TGTGCCAGCAGTCCCAGGGGTCTTTCCTACAATGAGCAGTACTTC. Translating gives CASSPRGLSYNEQYF.